The following is a T cell receptor beta chain sequence with its context. Its antigen is not known. This entry comes from a study of a mutant IDH1 vaccine in newly diagnosed glioma. Regarding time point: week 23, last vaccination. Every single dose of the vaccine, 300 ug of mutant IDH1 20-mer peptide, came with topical imiquimod. V was cut by 5 bases and J by 4 bases, with 11 bases left in between. Germline V CDR1 and CDR2: LNHDA, SQIVND (reference sequence). The CDR3 consists of 13 residues. The repertoire was sequenced with immunoSEQ multiplex PCR; TCRdb's copy has only in-frame clones and lacks some. The repertoire has just over 80,000 clones, approximately 85% of them found once; the top ten carry 2.2%.

The receptor was derived from a man between 25 and 39 years old with glioma. Some clones in this sample may be carry-over from other donors' samples. The chain recombines TRBV19 with TRBJ1-2; tentative D call: TRBD1 (6 bases). The sequencing used PBMCs, collected from a glioma patient whose treatment included an IDH1 peptide vaccine. The CDR3 coding sequence is TGTGCCAGTAGTGCCGGACAGAGCTATGGCTACACCTTC. Translating gives CASSAGQSYGYTF.